These T cell receptor beta chains were read from a single sample in a study of shared clonotypes between healthy human individuals. Sequenced by immunoSEQ multiplex PCR; TCRdb stores in-frame clones only, minus some. The table records some 980,000 clones, around three quarters of them present only once. The sequencing input was memory CD4+ T cells sorted from blood. The origin of the receptors is a man aged 18 to 29 in good health. CDR3s include the opening cysteine and the closing phenylalanine or tryptophan. The D gene is left open where the match is weak. Some rows have no size entry. The others give once, few or many, or a class for an expanded clone.

clone size	D gene	V gene	J gene	CDR3 DNA	CDR3 protein
NA	NA	TRBV11-3	TRBJ2-3	TGTGCCAGCAGCGCCTACGTGAATTCCGATACGCAGTATTTT	CASSAYVNSDTQYF
NA	NA	TRBV4-2	TRBJ2-3	TGTGCCAGCAGTCCTGGGGGGCAAAGCACAGATACGCAGTATTTT	CASSPGGQSTDTQYF
NA	TRBD2	TRBV6-4	TRBJ2-1	TGTGCCAGCAGCGAAAGGGCTAGCGGGTCGGGTGAGCAGTTCTTC	CASSERASGSGEQFF
NA	NA	TRBV28	TRBJ2-5	TGTGCCAGCAGCCAACGGGCTCGGGGGGCAGGTTCAAGGGAGACCCAGTACTTC	CASSQRARGAGSRETQYF
NA	TRBD1	TRBV5-6	TRBJ1-1	TGTGCCAGCAGCTTGCAGGGGGTGAACACTGAAGCTTTCTTT	CASSLQGVNTEAFF
NA	TRBD1	TRBV9	TRBJ1-2	TGTGCCAGCAGGGGGACAGGGGAGATGGGCGGCTACACCTTC	CASRGTGEMGGYTF
NA	NA	TRBV28	TRBJ2-2	TGTGCCAGCAGTTTATCCGGGGCCCTCACCGGGGAGCTGTTTTTT	CASSLSGALTGELFF
NA	TRBD2	TRBV2	TRBJ2-3	TGTGCCGACCGGACTAGCGGGGGAATCCAGGGTACGCAGTATTTT	CADRTSGGIQGTQYF
many	NA	TRBV30	TRBJ1-3	TGTGCCTGGTCTGACAGGACCTTCATATATTTT	CAWSDRTFIYF
NA	TRBD1	TRBV27	TRBJ1-4	TGTGCCAGCAGCCGGCTGGACAGGGTGACTAATGAAAAACTGTTTTTT	CASSRLDRVTNEKLFF
NA	NA	TRBV5-5	TRBJ2-5	TGTGCCAGCAGCTTGGCGGCAGGGGGGTCAGAGACCCAGTACTTC	CASSLAAGGSETQYF
NA	NA	TRBV6-6	TRBJ2-3	TGTGCCAGCAGCCCCCAAGCGGGTCGCACAGATACGCAGTATTTT	CASSPQAGRTDTQYF
NA	NA	TRBV18	TRBJ2-7	TGTGCCAGCTCACAGGACGGGAGCTCCTACGAGCAGTACTTC	CASSQDGSSYEQYF
few	TRBD1	TRBV5-1	TRBJ2-3	TGCGCCAGCAGCAAAAGGACAGGTACTAGCACAGATACGCAGTATTTT	CASSKRTGTSTDTQYF
NA	NA	TRBV19	TRBJ1-4	TGTGCCAGTAGTTCCAGGGGACGCTATGAAAAACTGTTTTTT	CASSSRGRYEKLFF
NA	NA	TRBV23-1	TRBJ1-6	TGCGCCAGCAGTGGGTGTGCGGATTCACCCCTCCACTTT	CASSGCADSPLHF
NA	TRBD1	TRBV4-3	TRBJ2-7	TGCGCCAGCAGCCAAGAGATGGGACAGGGGGCGAAGCAGTACTTC	CASSQEMGQGAKQYF
NA	NA	TRBV6-6	TRBJ2-6	TGTGCCAGCAGTTACGCGGCCCGAACTGGGGCCAACGTCCTGACTTTC	CASSYAARTGANVLTF
NA	NA	TRBV30	TRBJ1-5	TGTGCCTGGAGTGGGCAGGCGGATCAGCCCCAGCATTTT	CAWSGQADQPQHF
NA	NA	TRBV2	TRBJ2-1	TGTGCCAGCACTGTTAGGGAGGCCTCCTACAATGAGCAGTTCTTC	CASTVREASYNEQFF
NA	TRBD2	TRBV7-8	TRBJ2-7	TGTGCCAGCAGCTTAGGGGTAGCGGGGAAATACGAGCAGTACTTC	CASSLGVAGKYEQYF
NA	NA	TRBV4-3	TRBJ2-6	TGCGCCAGCAGCCAAGAATTAGGGGCTGGTTCTGGGGCCAACGTCCTGACTTTC	CASSQELGAGSGANVLTF
few	TRBD1	TRBV11-2	TRBJ1-2	TGTGCCAGCAGCTTAGATCTTGGGAGACAGGGGGCTGGTGGCTACACCTTC	CASSLDLGRQGAGGYTF
once	TRBD1	TRBV5-1	TRBJ1-4	TGCGCCAGCAGCTTGGAGGGGACAGGGGGGCGAGAGAGTGAAAAACTGTTTTTT	CASSLEGTGGRESEKLFF
NA	TRBD2	TRBV2	TRBJ2-7	TGTGCCAGCATACGGGAGGCTCTAGGCGAGCAGTACTTC	CASIREALGEQYF
once	NA	TRBV29-1	TRBJ1-3	TGCAGCGTTGCCGCGGGATCCTCTGGAAACACCATATATTTT	CSVAAGSSGNTIYF
NA	NA	TRBV19	TRBJ1-2	TGTGCCAGTAGTCGGGGACCGGTCTATGGCTACACCTTC	CASSRGPVYGYTF
NA	TRBD1	TRBV7-2	TRBJ2-1	TGTGCCAGCAGCTTTGGACAGGGGGCCAATGAGCAGTTCTTC	CASSFGQGANEQFF
NA	NA	TRBV9	TRBJ2-5	TGTGCCAGCAGCGTAGATGGACGTTGGGAGACCCAGTACTTC	CASSVDGRWETQYF
NA	NA	TRBV27	TRBJ2-5	TGTGCCAGCAGTTTTTCGGCGAAAGAGACCCAGTACTTC	CASSFSAKETQYF
NA	NA	TRBV4-3	TRBJ1-2	TGCGCCAGCAGCCAAGATTTCTACGATAACTATGGCTACACCTTC	CASSQDFYDNYGYTF
NA	TRBD1	TRBV10-3	TRBJ2-2	TGTGCCATCAGGTCGACAGGGGATTCGTTCGGGGAGCTGTTTTTT	CAIRSTGDSFGELFF
NA	NA	TRBV7-9	TRBJ2-2	TGTGCCAGCAGCTTAGACGGAGGTGTGGGGGCCGGCACCGGGGAGCTGTTTTTT	CASSLDGGVGAGTGELFF
NA	TRBD1	TRBV27	TRBJ1-1	TGTGCCAGCAGTTCCGTCGGACAGGGTCGGACTGAAGCTTTCTTT	CASSSVGQGRTEAFF
NA	TRBD1	TRBV18	TRBJ2-7	TGTGCCAGCTCCCTCGAGGGGGCGGGCGAGCAGTACTTC	CASSLEGAGEQYF
NA	TRBD1	TRBV18	TRBJ1-6	TGTGCCAGCTCACTAGGGACAGGGTTGGGACCCCTCCACTTT	CASSLGTGLGPLHF
NA	TRBD1	TRBV5-1	TRBJ1-2	TGCGCCAGCAGGGGTGACAGGGGTAGCGCCTTC	CASRGDRGSAF
few	TRBD1	TRBV5-4	TRBJ1-4	TGTGCCAGCAGCTTGGTGACAGGGGCACAGAATGAAAAACTGTTTTTT	CASSLVTGAQNEKLFF
NA	NA	TRBV7-2	TRBJ2-5	TGTGCCAGCAGCTTATCGGGCTGGCCAAGAGAGACCCAGTACTTC	CASSLSGWPRETQYF
NA	TRBD1	TRBV6-1	TRBJ1-6	TGTGCCAGCAGTGTCACCCGGGACAGCTATAATTCACCCCTCCACTTT	CASSVTRDSYNSPLHF
few	TRBD1	TRBV6-1	TRBJ2-7	TGTGCCAGCAGACACCCGGGACAGGGGCCTCACGAGCAGTACTTC	CASRHPGQGPHEQYF
few	NA	TRBV7-2	TRBJ2-3	TGTGCCAGCAGCCGGGCCAGCCGGCTGGGAGATACGCAGTATTTT	CASSRASRLGDTQYF
few	NA	TRBV7-2	TRBJ2-1	TGTGCCAGCAATTACCGGCAGGACAATGAGCAGTTCTTC	CASNYRQDNEQFF
NA	TRBD1	TRBV18	TRBJ2-5	TGTGCCAGCTCGATACGACAGGGCCGAGAGACCCAGTACTTC	CASSIRQGRETQYF
NA	NA	TRBV27	TRBJ2-2	TGTGCCAGCCTAACCAGCAGGGGCACCGGGGAGCTGTTTTTT	CASLTSRGTGELFF
NA	NA	TRBV14	TRBJ1-2	TGTGCCAGCAGTCCAAGATTGGGAGATAACTATGGCTACACCTTC	CASSPRLGDNYGYTF
once	NA	TRBV6-1	TRBJ1-1	TGTGCCAGCAGGGAGCGGGCCCAGGAGACTGAAGCTTTCTTT	CASRERAQETEAFF
NA	NA	TRBV7-9	TRBJ1-1	TGTGCCAGCAGCGAGTCTCCCAGGGATACTGAAGCTTTCTTT	CASSESPRDTEAFF
NA	TRBD1	TRBV2	TRBJ1-3	TGTGCCAGCAGTGTACACAGGGGCGGAAACACCATATATTTT	CASSVHRGGNTIYF
NA	NA	TRBV27	TRBJ2-7	TGTGCCAGCAGTTCTCTGACTAAAGTGCGCGAGCAGTACTTC	CASSSLTKVREQYF
NA	TRBD1	TRBV5-4	TRBJ1-4	TGTGCCAGCAGCTTGGGGCAGGACAGGGGAAATGAAAAACTGTTTTTT	CASSLGQDRGNEKLFF
NA	NA	TRBV19	TRBJ2-6	TGTGCCAGTAGAAGATTAGGGTTCTCTGGGGCCAACGTCCTGACTTTC	CASRRLGFSGANVLTF
NA	NA	TRBV15	TRBJ1-2	TGTGCCACCAGCAGAGATGTTGGTCAGGTTTATGGCTACACCTTC	CATSRDVGQVYGYTF
NA	TRBD2	TRBV5-1	TRBJ2-3	TGCGCCAGCAGTTCGGGACTAGCGGCAGATACGCAGTATTTT	CASSSGLAADTQYF
NA	NA	TRBV18	TRBJ2-1	TGTGCCAGCTCACCACTGGTCGGCTACAATGAGCAGTTCTTC	CASSPLVGYNEQFF
NA	TRBD2	TRBV10-3	TRBJ2-3	TGTGCCATCAGTGAGTCGGGGGGACTACTTCACACAGATACGCAGTATTTT	CAISESGGLLHTDTQYF
once	TRBD1	TRBV2	TRBJ2-7	TGTGCCAGCAGTGAAGCGCTTCCAGGGACAGGGGACGAGCAGTACTTC	CASSEALPGTGDEQYF
NA	TRBD1	TRBV7-2	TRBJ1-1	TGTGCCAGCAGCTCCCGGACAGGGGAAGCTTTCTTT	CASSSRTGEAFF
NA	NA	TRBV11-2	TRBJ2-5	TGTGCCAGCACAGGCTTACAAGAGACCCAGTACTTC	CASTGLQETQYF